This paragraph covers one T cell receptor (beta chain) sequence. The germline CDR1 and CDR2 sequences are MNHEY and SVGAGI. Unmatched junction bases numbered 4, after V lost 6 bases and J lost 8 bases. There are 12 residues in the CDR3. Assay: immunoSEQ multiplex PCR; the TCRdb copy retains only in-frame clones and omits some. The data contain tens of thousands of clones, 92% of them seen just once; the ten biggest clones take up more than 1.4%. The sample is drawn from a study of T cell changes during pregnancy in multiple sclerosis. The material was peripheral blood, obtained before pregnancy. The clonotype comes from a female donor with multiple sclerosis, enrolled in a pregnancy study. V and J are TRBV6-5 and TRBJ1-2; 9 nucleotides align to TRBD1. The CDR3 protein is CASRTGGGGYTF. In DNA form, the CDR3 reads TGTGCCAGCAGGACAGGGGGGGGCGGCTACACCTTC.